This TCR beta chain is from a study of radiotherapy plus CTLA-4 blockade in lung cancer. The germline V gene encodes CDR1 MRHNA and CDR2 SNTAGT. V was clipped by 4 bases and J by 1 base, with 10 bases between them. The CDR3 contains 14 residues. Using immunoSEQ multiplex PCR, the repertoire was profiled, and TCRdb retains in-frame clones only, with some absent. The table lists 70,000 to 100,000 clones, approximately 83% of them singletons. This sequence was found in a human donor with non-small cell lung cancer who had a partial response to radiotherapy plus ipilimumab. This chain links TRBV6-4 with TRBJ1-2; D not resolved. Here the sequenced sample was peripheral blood, taken from a patient treated with radiotherapy plus ipilimumab. CDR3 residues: CASSARQGNYGYTF. DNA for the CDR3: TGTGCCAGCAGTGCCCGACAAGGTAACTATGGCTACACCTTC.